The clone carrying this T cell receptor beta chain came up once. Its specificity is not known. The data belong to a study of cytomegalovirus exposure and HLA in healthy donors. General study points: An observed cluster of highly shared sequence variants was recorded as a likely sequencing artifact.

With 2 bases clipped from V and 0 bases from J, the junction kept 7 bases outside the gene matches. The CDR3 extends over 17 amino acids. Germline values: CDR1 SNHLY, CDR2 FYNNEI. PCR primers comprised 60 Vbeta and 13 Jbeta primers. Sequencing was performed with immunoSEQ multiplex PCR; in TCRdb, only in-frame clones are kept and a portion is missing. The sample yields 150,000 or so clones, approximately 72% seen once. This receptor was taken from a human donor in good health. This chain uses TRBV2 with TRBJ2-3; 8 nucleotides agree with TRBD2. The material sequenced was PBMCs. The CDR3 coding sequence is TGTGCCAGCAGTGAATTAGGACTAGCAGATAGCACAGATACGCAGTATTTT. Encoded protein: CASSELGLADSTDTQYF.